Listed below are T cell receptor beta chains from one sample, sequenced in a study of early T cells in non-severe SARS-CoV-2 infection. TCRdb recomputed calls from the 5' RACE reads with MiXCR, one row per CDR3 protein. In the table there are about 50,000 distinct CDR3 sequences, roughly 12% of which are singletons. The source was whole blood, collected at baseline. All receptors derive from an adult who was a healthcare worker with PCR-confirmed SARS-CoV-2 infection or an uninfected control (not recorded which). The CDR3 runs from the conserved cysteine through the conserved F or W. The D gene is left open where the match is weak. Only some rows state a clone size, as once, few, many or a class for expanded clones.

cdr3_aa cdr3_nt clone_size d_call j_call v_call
CASRDSASYEQYF TGTGCCAGCCGGGACTCTGCCTCCTACGAGCAGTACTTC few NA TRBJ2-7 TRBV27
CASRLDTSSYNEQFF TGTGCCAGCAGGTTGGACACCTCCTCCTACAATGAGCAGTTCTTC medium-sized NA TRBJ2-1 TRBV28
CASSPSAAYMNTEAFF TGTGCCAGCTCACCATCCGCGGCCTACATGAACACTGAAGCTTTCTTT many NA TRBJ1-1 TRBV18
CASSQVGSFNGYTF TGCGCCAGCAGCCAAGTGGGCAGTTTTAATGGCTACACCTTC NA NA TRBJ1-2 TRBV4-3
CASSRLGEKLFF TGTGCCAGCAGCCGACTTGGGGAAAAACTGTTTTTT few NA TRBJ1-4 TRBV3-1
CASSIDRWRVGSNQPQHF TGTGCCAGTAGTATAGATCGTTGGAGGGTCGGCAGCAATCAGCCCCAGCATTTT NA NA TRBJ1-5 TRBV19
CASSLQGSSYEQYF TGTGCCAGCAGCTTACAGGGGAGCTCCTACGAGCAGTACTTC medium-sized NA TRBJ2-7 TRBV7-9
CATSDPSGRGSGELFF TGTGCCACCAGTGATCCGAGCGGGAGGGGCTCCGGGGAGCTGTTTTTT NA TRBD2 TRBJ2-2 TRBV24-1
CASSLLSGLPYEQYF TGCGCCAGCAGCTTGCTTTCAGGACTTCCCTACGAGCAGTACTTC few NA TRBJ2-7 TRBV5-1
CASSPGTGNGYTF TGTGCCAGCAGCCCCGGGACAGGGAATGGCTACACCTTC few TRBD1 TRBJ1-2 TRBV7-6
CASSYVGGNQPQHF TGTGCCAGCAGTTACGTGGGGGGAAATCAGCCCCAGCATTTT NA NA TRBJ1-5 TRBV6-2/TRBV6-3
CASNRDTSFHEQYF TGTGCCAGCAACCGGGACACCAGCTTCCACGAGCAGTACTTC many NA TRBJ2-7 TRBV7-2
CASSRLQGPPYNEQFF TGTGCCAGCAGCAGATTACAGGGGCCTCCCTACAATGAGCAGTTCTTC few TRBD1 TRBJ2-1 TRBV28
CASSSQSNYGYTF TGTGCCAGCAGTTCACAGAGCAACTATGGCTACACCTTC many NA TRBJ1-2 TRBV5-6
CASSPLGTLTDTQYF TGTGCCAGCAGCCCCTTGGGGACCCTGACAGATACGCAGTATTTT many NA TRBJ2-3 TRBV28
CATAGGRTDTQYF TGTGCCACCGCGGGAGGGCGGACAGATACGCAGTATTTT few TRBD2 TRBJ2-3 TRBV6-2/TRBV6-3
CASSTGPGYTF TGTGCCAGCAGCACGGGACCAGGCTACACCTTC NA NA TRBJ1-2 TRBV11-2
CASSPQTGEQYF TGTGCCAGCAGCCCCCAGACAGGGGAGCAGTACTTC NA TRBD1 TRBJ2-4 TRBV7-8
CASSITGGNQPQHF TGTGCCAGCAGTATCACAGGGGGCAATCAGCCCCAGCATTTT NA TRBD1 TRBJ1-5 TRBV28
CASSRQGTGHTIYF TGTGCCAGCAGCCGACAGGGAACCGGCCACACCATATATTTT many TRBD1 TRBJ1-3 TRBV9
CASSRTGDSHYGYTF TGTGCCAGCAGCCGGACAGGGGATTCTCACTATGGCTACACCTTC NA TRBD1 TRBJ1-2 TRBV7-3
CSARAQGLAGGIYNEQFF TGCAGTGCTAGAGCGCAGGGACTAGCGGGAGGAATCTACAATGAGCAGTTCTTC NA TRBD2 TRBJ2-1 TRBV20-1
CASSSSWGGPGVAKNIQYF TGTGCCAGCAGTTCCTCCTGGGGCGGTCCCGGGGTGGCCAAAAACATTCAGTACTTC NA NA TRBJ2-4 TRBV6-2/TRBV6-3
CASSLEPTRDRPNYEQYF TGTGCCAGCAGTTTAGAGCCTACTCGGGACAGACCTAACTACGAGCAGTACTTC many TRBD1 TRBJ2-7 TRBV28
CASSFSGTSYEQYF TGCGCCAGCAGCTTTAGCGGGACCTCCTACGAGCAGTACTTC medium-sized TRBD2 TRBJ2-7 TRBV5-1
CASSLAGGPTDTQYF TGTGCCAGCAGCTTAGCGGGAGGGCCGACAGATACGCAGTATTTT many TRBD2 TRBJ2-3 TRBV11-3
CASSGSNSGANVLTF TGTGCCAGCAGTGGAAGCAACTCTGGGGCCAACGTCCTGACTTTC few NA TRBJ2-6 TRBV25-1
CASSLLGLAGSNTGELFF TGTGCCAGCAGCTTATTGGGACTAGCGGGATCGAACACCGGGGAGCTGTTTTTT NA TRBD2 TRBJ2-2 TRBV7-2
CATSVRDEQFF TGTGCCACCAGTGTCAGGGATGAGCAGTTCTTC many NA TRBJ2-1 TRBV24-1
CASSSPRDGFYEQYF TGTGCCAGCAGTTCCCCAAGGGACGGATTCTACGAGCAGTACTTC NA NA TRBJ2-7 TRBV28
CASSGQGTGEQYF TGTGCCAGTTCCGGACAGGGCACGGGCGAGCAGTACTTC NA TRBD1 TRBJ2-7 TRBV7-6
CASSGAGLAGSAGELFF TGTGCCAGCAGCGGAGCGGGGCTAGCGGGATCGGCCGGGGAGCTGTTTTTT NA TRBD2 TRBJ2-2 TRBV9
CASQGQANQPQHF TGTGCCAGCCAAGGGCAGGCTAATCAGCCCCAGCATTTT few NA TRBJ1-5 TRBV12-3/TRBV12-4
CASSREFSYEQYF TGTGCCAGCAGTCGCGAGTTCAGTTACGAGCAGTACTTC few NA TRBJ2-7 TRBV6-5
CASRPGTQIGETQYF TGTGCCAGCAGGCCCGGGACTCAGATCGGGGAGACCCAGTACTTC NA NA TRBJ2-5 TRBV7-6
CATSGEGGNEETQYF TGTGCCACCAGCGGGGAGGGAGGGAACGAAGAGACCCAGTACTTC NA TRBD2 TRBJ2-5 TRBV24-1
CASSVGGLAKNIQYF TGTGCCAGCAGCGTAGGGGGACTAGCCAAAAACATTCAGTACTTC many NA TRBJ2-4 TRBV9
CASSTENTGELFF TGTGCCAGCTCAACGGAGAACACCGGGGAGCTGTTTTTT NA NA TRBJ2-2 TRBV18
CASSPSGNAEAFF TGTGCCAGCTCACCAAGCGGTAACGCTGAAGCTTTCTTT few NA TRBJ1-1 TRBV18
CASSDSEVGQGKFF TGTGCCAGCAGTGACTCGGAGGTCGGACAGGGAAAGTTCTTC many TRBD1 TRBJ2-1 TRBV6-4
CASSQHSLVTAGVDTQYF TGTGCCAGCAGCCAACACTCGTTAGTTACAGCGGGTGTGGATACGCAGTATTTT NA NA TRBJ2-3 TRBV3-1
CASSPRTSGLYEQYF TGTGCCAGCAGTCCCAGGACTAGCGGGCTCTACGAGCAGTACTTC NA TRBD2 TRBJ2-7 TRBV27
CATSDWTGTGEQYF TGTGCCACCAGTGATTGGACCGGGACGGGTGAGCAGTACTTC NA NA TRBJ2-7 TRBV24-1
CASALPASGSYNEQFF TGTGCCAGCGCCCTTCCCGCTAGCGGGAGCTACAATGAGCAGTTCTTC many TRBD2 TRBJ2-1 TRBV28
CASSLGAGGGTDTQYF TGTGCCAGCAGCTTAGGGGCGGGAGGAGGCACAGATACGCAGTATTTT NA TRBD2 TRBJ2-3 TRBV11-2
CASSLEGTAKYNEQFF TGTGCCAGCAGCTTAGAAGGGACAGCAAAGTACAATGAGCAGTTCTTC NA TRBD1 TRBJ2-1 TRBV7-2
CASSLRLASGSWSYNEQFF TGTGCCAGCAGCCTCCGACTTGCCAGCGGGTCTTGGTCCTACAATGAGCAGTTCTTC few NA TRBJ2-1 TRBV7-2
CASSLTSGAYNEQFF TGTGCCAGCAGTTTAACTAGCGGGGCGTACAATGAGCAGTTCTTC few TRBD2 TRBJ2-1 TRBV28
CASSEGQGYGYTF TGTGCCAGCAGCGAGGGACAGGGGTATGGCTACACCTTC medium-sized TRBD1 TRBJ1-2 TRBV5-4
CASSFSGSYEQYF TGTGCCAGCAGCTTTTCAGGATCCTACGAGCAGTACTTC few NA TRBJ2-7 TRBV5-4
CASSFAQDYGYTF TGTGCCAGCAGTTTTGCACAGGACTATGGCTACACCTTC NA NA TRBJ1-2 TRBV2
CASSPPDLGSETQYF TGTGCCAGCAGCCCCCCAGATCTGGGAAGTGAGACCCAGTACTTC many NA TRBJ2-5 TRBV5-7
CASSPGQVTDTQYF TGTGCCAGCAGTCCCGGACAGGTCACAGATACGCAGTATTTT few TRBD1 TRBJ2-3 TRBV28
CASSRGTTGANVLTF TGTGCCAGCAGCCGAGGTACGACTGGGGCCAACGTCCTGACTTTC many NA TRBJ2-6 TRBV7-8
CASSFAYETSGNTGELFF TGTGCCAGCAGCTTTGCTTACGAGACTAGCGGGAACACCGGGGAGCTGTTTTTT NA TRBD2 TRBJ2-2 TRBV7-9
CASSSAILGDSEQFF TGTGCCAGCAGCTCAGCGATCCTGGGGGATAGTGAGCAGTTCTTC few NA TRBJ2-1 TRBV7-2
CASSSGMPHTEAFF TGTGCCAGCAGCTCCGGCATGCCCCACACTGAAGCTTTCTTT NA NA TRBJ1-1 TRBV7-6